A single sample is the source of the 5 T cell receptor beta chains below, sequenced in a study of T cells in Graves' hyperthyroidism and ophthalmopathy. Amplification of TCR beta CDR3 regions used RNA as the template. With the HTBI primer set, the TCR CDR3 went through a first round of RT-PCR. TCRdb used MiXCR to reprocess the multiplex PCR reads, holding one entry per CDR3 protein. The sample has about 320,000 distinct CDR3 sequences, 16% seen once. Sequenced input: blood. These receptors were collected from a man between 25 and 39 years old with Graves' hyperthyroidism.

The sample holds many counts of this clonotype. The chain joins TRBV7-8 to TRBJ2-7; TRBD2 matches at 7 bases. CDR1 and CDR2 from the germline V gene are SGHVS and FQNEAQ. The CDR3 has 15 amino acids. J lost 3 bases, V lost 3 bases, and 8 bases had no gene match. CDR3 sequence reads: CASSFERGTFYEQYF. DNA of the CDR3: TGTGCCAGCAGCTTCGAGCGGGGAACCTTCTACGAGCAGTACTTC.

This clonotype has a count of ten or more. The chain uses TRBV5-1 and TRBJ2-5; D gene unclear. CDR1 and CDR2 (germline): SGHRS, YFSETQ. Trimming cost V 0 bases and J 6 bases, with 3 bases left between them. The CDR3 is 11 amino acids. Written as DNA, the CDR3 is TGCGCCAGCAGCTTGGGAAAGACCCAGTACTTC. Its translation is CASSLGKTQYF.

This clonotype was counted a few times. The chain combines TRBV20-1 with TRBJ1-1; perhaps TRBD1 as D (6 bases). V dropped 1 base and J dropped 4 bases, with 13 bases sitting between them. The CDR3 extends over 14 amino acids. Germline V gene lookup returns CDR1 DFQATT and CDR2 SNEGSKA (reference sequence). The CDR3 DNA sequence: TGCAGTGCTAGAGTTGCCAGGGGCGGCACTGAAGCTTTCTTT. Protein: CSARVARGGTEAFF.

There are many counts of this clonotype. This chain connects TRBV2 to TRBJ2-1; D is perhaps TRBD1 (6 bases). Germline V lookup: CDR1 SNHLY, CDR2 FYNNEI. This CDR3 contains 14 residues. V was clipped by 4 bases and J by 2 bases, with 9 bases between them. The CDR3 loop is CASSVGDTYNEQFF. CDR3 coding DNA: TGTGCCAGCAGTGTCGGGGACACCTACAATGAGCAGTTCTTC.

The table lists this clonotype with many counts. The chain is built from TRBV12-3 or TRBV12-4 and TRBJ2-7; D is uncertain. The CDR3 has 14 amino acids. Trimming stripped 2 bases from V and 0 bases from J, with 8 bases between. The CDR3 sequence is CASSLQVGSYEQYF. The CDR3 region has the DNA TGTGCCAGCAGTTTACAAGTAGGCTCCTACGAGCAGTACTTC.